This record covers a single TCR beta chain. Its target is unknown. The sample comes from a study of T-cell memory formation after mild COVID-19. Germline V gene data show CDR1 as LGHNA and CDR2 as YSLEER. V was trimmed by 1 base and J by 4 bases, leaving 16 bases between them. The CDR3 runs 16 residues. Study-level findings and limits: The study detected some responding clones in pre-infection memory, suggesting cross-reactive memory joined.

Using constant-segment primers, 5'RACE produced TCR alpha and TCR beta cDNA libraries carrying sample barcodes and UMIs. TCRdb re-derived calls from the 5' RACE reads in MiXCR, one entry per CDR3 protein. This table holds nearly 110,000 distinct CDR3 sequences, approximately 15% found once. The clonotype comes from an adult woman who had mild COVID-19 (a few samples of this study predate the infection). Cell type and time point are not known. The rearrangement joins TRBV4-3 to TRBJ1-1, with D uncertain. Sequencing input: PBMCs or a T cell subset sorted from them (not recorded which). CDR3: CASSQGTGSLSTEAFF. Written as DNA, the CDR3 is TGCGCCAGCAGCCAAGGCACCGGGTCACTGAGCACTGAAGCTTTCTTT.